A selection of T cell receptor beta chains follows, all from one sample in a study of spatial heterogeneity in lung cancer. One entry per CDR3 protein, called by TCRdb with MiXCR from the 5' RACE reads. Seen here are approximately 40,000 distinct CDR3 sequences, 5% to 6.5% observed once, and the top ten hold just over 25%. The sample here was PBMCs, taken at surgery. Every receptor here comes from a female donor with early-stage non-small cell lung cancer. The CDR3 runs from the conserved cysteine through the conserved F or W. Fields, in order: V gene, CDR3 protein.

V gene: TRBV29-1; CDR3 protein: CSVEQPRQGTGELFF
V gene: TRBV6-2/TRBV6-3; CDR3 protein: CASSYSPSGGLYNEQFF
V gene: TRBV7-2; CDR3 protein: CASSLGQGGYEQYF
V gene: TRBV19; CDR3 protein: CASKNEDSSYNEQFF
V gene: TRBV4-1; CDR3 protein: CASSQVGPSNQPQHF
V gene: TRBV5-6; CDR3 protein: CASSLRLAAGGPSTDTQYF
V gene: TRBV2; CDR3 protein: CASSEQGQGLYEQYF
V gene: TRBV30; CDR3 protein: CAWSLGTGVRMNLWNTEAFF
V gene: TRBV20-1; CDR3 protein: CSAREGLAWLNEQFF
V gene: TRBV21-1; CDR3 protein: CASSLPNSRTGAILWNSPLHF
V gene: TRBV7-9; CDR3 protein: CASSPDIHTQYF
V gene: TRBV12-3/TRBV12-4; CDR3 protein: CASSFLQDTQYF
V gene: TRBV5-1; CDR3 protein: CASSANPSSYEQYF
V gene: TRBV18; CDR3 protein: CASSPEVGKAFF
V gene: TRBV7-9; CDR3 protein: CASSAHRDSYNEQFF
V gene: TRBV5-1; CDR3 protein: CASSLTLLETQYF
V gene: TRBV9; CDR3 protein: CASSVGSGIVGWDEQFF
V gene: TRBV27; CDR3 protein: CASSMTVTYEQYF
V gene: TRBV20-1; CDR3 protein: CSADSQGITDTQYF
V gene: TRBV2; CDR3 protein: CASISGKGAQETQYF
V gene: TRBV4-1; CDR3 protein: CASSHAGGIAEAFF
V gene: TRBV13; CDR3 protein: CASSQDTFEAFF
V gene: TRBV9; CDR3 protein: CASSVSAGFFYEQYF
V gene: TRBV7-2; CDR3 protein: CASSLDQGAFF
V gene: TRBV7-9; CDR3 protein: CASSGIRGQAEAFF
V gene: TRBV15; CDR3 protein: CATSRQPGSSSHRDTQYF
V gene: TRBV20-1; CDR3 protein: CSARFGNTIYF
V gene: TRBV6-2/TRBV6-3; CDR3 protein: CASSFGQATNNQPQHF
V gene: TRBV9; CDR3 protein: CASSVGTLGNTEAFF
V gene: TRBV6-6; CDR3 protein: CAAQLGGFPEAFF
V gene: TRBV27; CDR3 protein: CASSPQQVRFGEQYF
V gene: TRBV6-2/TRBV6-3; CDR3 protein: CASGEGNQPQHF
V gene: TRBV6-6; CDR3 protein: CASSKTIGGNTGELFF
V gene: TRBV5-1; CDR3 protein: CASSAWGQSSYNEQFF
V gene: TRBV5-1; CDR3 protein: CASSLVRTGGPTDTQYF
V gene: TRBV20-1; CDR3 protein: CSARASGRTEAFF
V gene: TRBV20-1; CDR3 protein: CSAGTSGSNTGELFF
V gene: TRBV9; CDR3 protein: CASSVANGMGTEAFF
V gene: TRBV12-3/TRBV12-4; CDR3 protein: CASTSTDMNTEAFF
V gene: TRBV18; CDR3 protein: CASSPPPALSGAFF
V gene: TRBV12-3/TRBV12-4; CDR3 protein: CASSFGKDTQYF
V gene: TRBV29-1; CDR3 protein: CSVVTSYGKGQGTTQAFF
V gene: TRBV27; CDR3 protein: CASSRPGTEAFF
V gene: TRBV19; CDR3 protein: CASSIERGGLGLFNEQFF
V gene: TRBV7-6; CDR3 protein: CASARGPNYGYTF